Listed below are T cell receptor beta chains from one sample, sequenced in a study of OX40 agonist ivuxolimab in advanced cancers. Using immunoSEQ multiplex PCR, the repertoire was profiled, and TCRdb retains in-frame clones only, with some absent. Seen here are some 50,000 clones, 75% to 90% observed once, and the top ten hold roughly 13%. The source material was CD4+ or CD8+ T cells sorted from blood, sampled in a trial of the OX40 agonist ivuxolimab. The source of these receptors is an adult with an advanced solid tumor such as melanoma, head and neck, liver or kidney cancer. Both conserved end residues are part of each CDR3. The D gene is left open where the match is weak. Some rows mark clone size as missing; the rest say once, few, many or name a class of expanded clone.

>TRBJ2-1|TRBV9|-|-
CASSVVPEGTYNEQFF
TGTGCCAGCAGCGTAGTTCCGGAGGGGACCTACAATGAGCAGTTCTTC
>TRBJ2-5|TRBV7-4|-|-
CASSLGGTQYF
TGTGCCAGCAGCTTAGGCGGGACCCAGTACTTC
>TRBJ1-1|TRBV6-1|once|-
CASSEVLTGNTEAFF
TGTGCCAGCAGTGAAGTATTAACAGGAAATACTGAAGCTTTCTTT
>TRBJ1-2|TRBV10-2|-|TRBD1
CASSENPGQGAPVYGYTF
TGCGCCAGCAGTGAGAATCCGGGACAGGGGGCCCCGGTCTATGGCTACACCTTC
>TRBJ1-5|TRBV10-3|few|-
CAITSGVGQPQHF
TGTGCCATCACCTCCGGGGTGGGTCAGCCCCAGCATTTT
>TRBJ1-2|TRBV7-2|few|-
CASSLEPQGFSSYTF
TGTGCCAGCAGCTTAGAGCCCCAGGGTTTTAGTAGCTACACCTTC
>TRBJ2-7|TRBV2|-|TRBD2
CASSAQRLAGNYEQYF
TGTGCCAGCAGCGCCCAGAGACTAGCGGGAAACTACGAGCAGTACTTC
>TRBJ2-1|TRBV5-1|-|TRBD1
CASKGQGYYNEQFF
TGCGCCAGTAAAGGACAGGGTTATTACAATGAGCAGTTCTTC
>TRBJ1-1|TRBV27|-|-
CASSSDWMNTEAFF
TGTGCCAGCAGTTCGGACTGGATGAACACTGAAGCTTTCTTT
>TRBJ2-1|TRBV9|-|TRBD2
CASSVATSGVKNNEQFF
TGTGCCAGCAGCGTAGCGACTAGCGGGGTCAAAAACAATGAGCAGTTCTTC
>TRBJ2-2|TRBV5-1|once|TRBD1
CASSLQVFARGHSGELFF
TGCGCCAGCAGCTTGCAGGTGTTCGCCAGGGGGCATTCCGGGGAGCTGTTTTTT
>TRBJ1-4|TRBV5-3|-|-
CARKGGVKLNEKLFF
TGTGCCAGAAAGGGTGGCGTGAAGTTGAATGAAAAACTGTTTTTT
>TRBJ2-3|TRBV19|few|-
CASSIGLTATDTQYF
TGTGCCAGTAGTATTGGGTTAACGGCCACAGATACGCAGTATTTT
>TRBJ2-1|TRBV7-9|-|TRBD1
CASSSGGTGLEFF
TGTGCCAGCAGCTCAGGGGGGACAGGCTTGGAGTTCTTC
>TRBJ2-1|TRBV29-1|-|TRBD2
CSVETTSGRRYNEQFF
TGCAGCGTTGAGACGACTAGCGGGAGACGCTACAATGAGCAGTTCTTC
>TRBJ2-1|TRBV5-1|-|TRBD2
CASSLEDLASGRYNEQFF
TGCGCCAGCAGCTTGGAAGACTTGGCTAGCGGGAGGTACAATGAGCAGTTCTTC
>TRBJ2-5|TRBV6-6|-|-
CASSYGGRPETQYF
TGTGCCAGCAGTTACGGGGGCCGGCCAGAGACCCAGTACTTC
>TRBJ1-5|TRBV4-1|-|TRBD1
CASSQRLGTGLNQPQHF
TGCGCCAGCAGCCAACGCCTTGGGACAGGGCTCAATCAGCCCCAGCATTTT
>TRBJ2-7|TRBV30|-|-
CAWSVIRAFNEQYF
TGTGCCTGGAGTGTCATCAGGGCCTTCAACGAGCAGTACTTC
>TRBJ1-4|TRBV19|-|-
CASSARTEKLFF
TGTGCCAGTAGTGCCCGTACCGAAAAACTGTTTTTT
>TRBJ2-2|TRBV14|-|TRBD2
CASSHLPGLGSTGELFF
TGTGCCAGCAGCCACCTACCGGGACTAGGGAGCACCGGGGAGCTGTTTTTT
>TRBJ2-1|TRBV6-4|few|-
CASSAHNEQFF
TGTGCCAGCAGTGCGCACAATGAGCAGTTCTTC
>TRBJ2-7|TRBV6-5|-|TRBD1
CASSYGTGLLPYEQYF
TGTGCCAGCAGTTACGGGACAGGGCTATTGCCCTACGAGCAGTACTTC
>TRBJ1-1|TRBV18|-|-
CASSPQGNTEAFF
TGTGCCAGCTCACCACAGGGGAACACTGAAGCTTTCTTT
>TRBJ2-5|TRBV9|-|-
CASSVAPRGETQYF
TGTGCCAGCAGCGTCGCCCCCCGCGGAGAGACCCAGTACTTC
>TRBJ1-1|TRBV29-1|-|-
CSVRANTEAFF
TGCAGCGTTAGGGCGAACACTGAAGCTTTCTTT
>TRBJ2-7|TRBV5-1|-|TRBD1
CASRGGSDYEQYF
TGCGCCAGCAGAGGGGGCTCCGACTACGAGCAGTACTTC
>TRBJ2-2|TRBV5-1|-|-
CASSLLTNTRHGELFF
TGCGCCAGCAGCTTGCTGACTAACACTCGTCACGGGGAGCTGTTTTTT
>TRBJ2-2|TRBV18|-|-
CASSPPSGGETGELFF
TGTGCCAGCTCACCACCGTCCGGGGGTGAAACCGGGGAGCTGTTTTTT
>TRBJ1-5|TRBV7-2|-|TRBD1
CASSPPGDRGHLGDQPQHF
TGTGCCAGCAGCCCCCCCGGGGACAGGGGGCACCTGGGAGATCAGCCCCAGCATTTT
>TRBJ2-1|TRBV5-1|-|TRBD1
CASSLGQGAREQFF
TGCGCCAGCAGCTTGGGACAGGGGGCTCGTGAGCAGTTCTTC
>TRBJ2-5|TRBV27|-|TRBD1
CASSPIGTGRETQYF
TGTGCCAGCAGTCCGATCGGGACAGGGAGAGAGACCCAGTACTTC
>TRBJ2-7|TRBV6-5|-|-
CASRRGQSSYEQYF
TGTGCCAGCAGGCGCGGACAGTCCTCCTACGAGCAGTACTTC
>TRBJ1-1|TRBV7-9|-|-
CASSSRVAEAFF
TGTGCCAGCAGCTCAAGGGTAGCTGAAGCTTTCTTT
>TRBJ2-5|TRBV9|few|-
CASSVEAGQETQYF
TGTGCCAGCAGCGTAGAAGCGGGTCAAGAGACCCAGTACTTC
>TRBJ1-5|TRBV28|once|TRBD1
CASSIPGQGYQPQHF
TGTGCCAGCAGTATCCCGGGACAGGGATATCAGCCCCAGCATTTT
>TRBJ1-2|TRBV19|-|TRBD1
CASSPRGQLYGYTF
TGTGCCAGTAGTCCCCGGGGACAGCTCTATGGCTACACCTTC
>TRBJ1-1|TRBV19|-|TRBD1
CASTPGRQGSIEAFF
TGTGCCAGTACACCCGGAAGACAGGGGAGTATTGAAGCTTTCTTT
>TRBJ1-2|TRBV6-5|-|TRBD1
CASRQTGGNYGYTF
TGTGCCAGCAGGCAGACAGGGGGCAACTATGGCTACACCTTC
>TRBJ2-7|TRBV7-9|few|TRBD2
CASSGLAGVPEQYF
TGTGCCAGCAGCGGACTAGCGGGAGTCCCCGAGCAGTACTTC
>TRBJ2-5|TRBV27|-|-
CASGLGTQYF
TGTGCCAGCGGGCTAGGGACCCAGTACTTC
>TRBJ2-2|TRBV28|once|-
CASSLASGELFF
TGTGCCAGCAGTTTGGCGTCCGGGGAGCTGTTTTTT
>TRBJ1-5|TRBV19|few|TRBD1
CASSMATGDIQPQHF
TGTGCCAGTAGTATGGCGACAGGGGATATTCAGCCCCAGCATTTT
>TRBJ2-1|TRBV16|-|TRBD2
CASSHSRTSGAYNEQFF
TGTGCCAGCAGCCACTCTAGGACTAGCGGGGCCTACAATGAGCAGTTCTTC
>TRBJ2-3|TRBV6-4|few|TRBD2
CASSETSGTTDTQYF
TGTGCCAGCAGTGAGACTAGCGGTACCACAGATACGCAGTATTTT
>TRBJ2-7|TRBV5-4|-|TRBD1
CASSLGGTGEGEQYF
TGTGCCAGCAGCTTGGGCGGGACAGGGGAGGGGGAGCAGTACTTC
>TRBJ2-5|TRBV10-1|-|-
CASSEKGSGSETQYF
TGCGCCAGCAGTGAGAAGGGGTCAGGGTCAGAGACCCAGTACTTC
>TRBJ2-5|TRBV10-3|-|TRBD1
CAISDGFGQGGETQYF
TGTGCCATCAGTGATGGGTTTGGACAGGGTGGAGAGACCCAGTACTTC
>TRBJ2-7|TRBV28|-|TRBD1
CASSVVTGDEQYF
TGTGCCAGCAGTGTAGTGACAGGGGACGAGCAGTACTTC
>TRBJ2-7|TRBV7-9|-|-
CASSLVGQGKNEQYF
TGTGCCAGCAGCTTAGTTGGGCAGGGGAAGAACGAGCAGTACTTC
>TRBJ1-5|TRBV21-1|-|-
CASSYLQFSNQPQHF
TGTGCCAGCAGTTACCTACAGTTTAGCAATCAGCCCCAGCATTTT
>TRBJ1-6|TRBV6-6|-|TRBD1
CASSYGTGASPLHF
TGTGCCAGCAGTTACGGGACAGGGGCATCACCCCTCCACTTT
>TRBJ2-4|TRBV19|-|TRBD1
CASTHLGQGGNIQYF
TGTGCCAGTACTCACCTGGGACAGGGCGGAAACATTCAGTACTTC